The following is a T cell receptor beta chain sequence with its context. This clone's antigen is unknown. One base away there is no much larger clone; base qualities are not given. This entry belongs to a study of post-analysis software for immune sequencing data (dated by TCRdb to between 2015 and 2017). As for the study more broadly: Relapsing-remitting, secondary progressive and progressive-relapsing multiple sclerosis were recorded as disease courses, and subtype annotation was lacking for some patients. Patient repertoires were compared against some twelve previously published healthy control repertoires from donors aged roughly 6 to 26 years. A subset of samples was prepared in parallel using single-end sample barcoding, then pooled and co-amplified after Illumina adapter ligation.

Libraries were made using PCR. TCRdb shows the sequencer as Illumina HiSeq 2500. Unique molecular identifiers were incorporated into TCR beta cDNA libraries to reduce PCR and sequencing biases. Per 1 to 10 million input T cells, some 500,000 cDNA molecules were obtained, such that each molecule approximated one T cell. Patient libraries were prepared and sequenced with the same protocol used for the earlier healthy control dataset. Samples belonging to the same batch were prepared together, multiplexed and sequenced on a shared HiSeq lane. Per the original workflow: MIGEC was used to process the raw barcoded reads, and molecular identifier groups with only a single read were discarded before consensus assembly and CDR3 extraction. VDJtools was used for post-analysis of the clonotype tables, with diversity normalized by down-sampling every dataset to the smallest sample size. To correct batch-related cross-sample contamination, repertoire overlap clustering matched CDR3 amino acid sequences but not nucleotide sequences. TCRdb's own reprocessing of the public reads used fastp at Q25 and MiXCR and kept productive beta chains. A single entry per CDR3 protein holds the most common genes and DNA from its merged rows. It is TCRdb's table, rather than the study itself, that gives the V and J calls and clone size. For this sample there are about 170,000 distinct CDR3 sequences; around 30% appear just once. The ten largest make up about 1.6% of the sample.

To demonstrate the VDJtools post-analysis software, the study profiled TCR beta repertoires from the peripheral blood of about 13 young patients with multiple sclerosis. The multiple sclerosis patients were children and adolescents ranging in age from roughly 6 to 15 years. What the work shows at the level of the full study, not this receptor alone: The control group was slightly older than the multiple sclerosis patient group. Compared with controls, multiple sclerosis patients had significantly lower normalized Chao1 diversity, a finding suggesting substantial peripheral T-cell clonal expansion. Strong co-clustering of samples prepared in the same batch was shown by direct clustering with F measure, prompting a batch-effect correction. Patients showed significantly higher frequencies than controls for roughly 5 TRBV segments, among them TRBV5-6, TRBV5-1 and TRBV20-1.

From the cysteine through the phenylalanine, the CDR3 covers 15 amino acids. Only the CDR3 part of the read is kept: 45 bases, read in frame from the first base. V drops 4 bases and J drops 3 bases, leaving 16 bases in between. The germline V gene yields SGHRS for CDR1 and YFSETQ for CDR2. The chain is assembled from TRBV5-1 and TRBJ1-1; the D region possibly corresponds to TRBD1 (6 bases align). This sequence was found in a girl between 5 and 17 years old with multiple sclerosis. Sequenced: blood. The nucleotide sequence reads as follows: TGCGCCAGCAGCCTAATGGAGGGGGGGGACACTGAAGCTTTCTTT. Translated, this gives CASSLMEGGDTEAFF.